These 17 T cell receptor beta chains were all obtained from the same sample, sequenced in a study of blood T cell repertoires in COVID-19. TCRdb's copy holds only in-frame clones and misses some; the assay was immunoSEQ multiplex PCR. This table has around 130,000 clones, approximately 84% appearing once. Specimen: peripheral blood. The receptors come from a woman aged 55-70 years with acute or convalescent COVID-19.

V gene TRBV5-3 combines with J gene TRBJ2-7; 7 positions match TRBD1. TRBV5-3 is an open reading frame, and its role is uncertain. This CDR3 is built from 15 residues. V was pared by 0 bases and J by 3 bases, with 6 bases of the junction left unmatched. DNA of the CDR3: TGTGCCAGAAGCTTGGCGGGACAGCTCTACTACGAGCAGTACGTC. Amino acids: CARSLAGQLYYEQYV.

This clone appeared a single time. V is TRBV7-6 and J is TRBJ1-1; D gene ambiguous. Trimming shortened V by 1 base and J by 5 bases, and 8 bases separated the two germline ends. The CDR3 has 13 residues. Germline CDR1 SGHVS, CDR2 FNYEAQ. CDR3 region: CASSLGSGTEAFF. The DNA of the CDR3 is TGTGCCAGCAGCTTAGGGTCGGGGACTGAAGCTTTCTTT. The variable domain in full, with the rest retrieved from reference TRBV7-6 and TRBJ1-1, is GAGVSQSPRYKVTKRGQDVALRCDPISGHVSLYWYRQALGQGPEFLTYFNYEAQQDKSGLPNDRFSAERPEGSISTLTIQRTEQRDSAMYRCASSLGSGTEAFFGQGTRLTVV.

The rearrangement uses TRBV4-1 and TRBJ2-3, with TRBD1 identical over 7 bases. The ends lost 0 bases at V and 5 bases at J; junction bases unmatched: 11. Germline CDR1 is MGHRA and CDR2 is YSYEKL. The CDR3 consists of 17 residues. In nucleotides, the CDR3 is TGCGCCAGCAGCCAAGATATCGCGACAGGGAGTCAAGATACGCAGTATTTT. Protein sequence: CASSQDIATGSQDTQYF.

The CDR3 DNA reads TGTGCCAGCAGTTACGGGGCCTTCCCGTATGGCTACACCTTC. Amino acid sequence: CASSYGAFPYGYTF. The chain joins TRBV6-5 to TRBJ1-2, with D possibly matching TRBD1 (5 bases). Germline loops: CDR1 MNHEY, CDR2 SVGAGI. The CDR3 contains 14 residues. Trimming removed 2 bases at V and 5 bases at J, with 12 bases between.

This rearrangement joins TRBV5-8 to TRBJ1-1, with D possibly TRBD1 on 5 matching bases. Trimming took 3 bases from V and 2 from J, leaving 11 bases between them. The CDR3 runs 14 residues. Germline V gene lookup returns CDR1 SGHTS and CDR2 YDEGEE. The CDR3 sequence: CASSSGSLNTEAFF. The CDR3 DNA sequence: TGTGCCAGCAGCTCAGGGTCCCTTAACACTGAAGCTTTCTTT. Full variable domain (rest looked up from reference TRBV5-8 and TRBJ1-1): EAGVTQSPTHLIKTRGQQATLRCSPISGHTSVYWYQQALGLGLQFLLWYDEGEERNRGNFPPRFSGRQFPNYSSELNVNALELEDSALYLCASSSGSLNTEAFFGQGTRLTVV.

The genes are TRBV6-2 or TRBV6-3 and TRBJ1-1; no reliable D call. Germline-derived CDR1 and CDR2 are MNHEY and SVGEGT. Trimming took 3 bases from V and 11 from J, leaving 16 bases between them. The CDR3 totals 13 residues. The CDR3 loop is CASSYILPFRAFF. The DNA for the CDR3 is TGTGCCAGCAGTTATATACTTCCCTTCCGGGCTTTCTTT.

V gene TRBV7-8 combines with J gene TRBJ1-2, with 7 bases identical to TRBD1. Germline-derived CDR1 and CDR2 are SGHVS and FQNEAQ. The V and J ends lost 5 bases and 4 bases, in that order; junction bases with no gene match: 10. This CDR3 contains 15 residues. The DNA for the CDR3 is TGTGCCAGCAGCCCTCGGGACAGCTGGACCTATGGCTACACCTTC. Translating it yields CASSPRDSWTYGYTF. Based on the CDR3 plus reference TRBV7-8 and TRBJ1-2, the full variable domain is GAGVSQSPRYKVAKRGQDVALRCDPISGHVSLFWYQQALGQGPEFLTYFQNEAQLDKSGLPSDRFFAERPEGSVSTLKIQRTQQEDSAVYLCASSPRDSWTYGYTFGSGTRLTVV.

The chain uses TRBV9 and TRBJ1-4, with TRBD1 matching over 7 bases. In germline, CDR1 is SGDLS, CDR2 YYNGEE. The CDR3 contains 14 residues. Trimming removed 4 bases from V and 4 bases from J; junction bases left unmatched: 4. The CDR3 loop is CASSKGQNNEKLFF. CDR3 nucleotides: TGTGCCAGCAGCAAGGGACAGAATAATGAAAAACTGTTTTTT.

V usage is TRBV19 and J usage is TRBJ1-5; D is undetermined. CDR1 and CDR2 (germline): LNHDA, SQIVND (reference sequence). This CDR3 is 17 amino acids long. V was cut by 2 bases and J by 6 bases, with 20 bases left in between. The CDR3 DNA is TGTGCCAGTAGTATATGGGCGGGTTTGGAGGTTGTTCAGCCCCAGCATTTT. Translated, it gives CASSIWAGLEVVQPQHF.

The chain uses TRBV10-3 and TRBJ2-3; the match to TRBD2 covers 9 bases. The germline V gene has CDR1 ENHRY and CDR2 SYGVKD. There are 15 residues in the CDR3. The V gene end was trimmed by 6 bases and the J gene end by 2 bases; junction bases not matched to a gene: 6. The CDR3: CAIRTSGGSTDTQYF. CDR3 coding DNA: TGTGCCATCAGAACGAGCGGGGGGTCCACAGATACGCAGTATTTT.

This clone was detected once. The V and J genes are TRBV6-5 and TRBJ2-7; no firm D call. The germline V gene encodes CDR1 MNHEY and CDR2 SVGAGI. The V end was cut by 6 bases, the J end by 3 bases, with 12 bases between. This CDR3 has 13 amino acids. This chain's CDR3 is CASRRDFSYEQYF. The CDR3, as DNA: TGTGCCAGCAGACGTGACTTTAGCTACGAGCAGTACTTC.

This chain links TRBV5-1 with TRBJ2-1, with D maybe TRBD1 (6 bases). V lost 0 bases and J 7 bases, leaving 11 bases between the germline ends. The CDR3 sequence is 14 residues long. The germline CDR1 and CDR2 sequences are SGHRS and YFSETQ. The CDR3 sequence: CASSLDLGANEQFF. The CDR3 DNA reads as TGCGCCAGCAGCTTGGACCTGGGGGCGAATGAGCAGTTCTTC.

The gene calls are TRBV12-3 or TRBV12-4 and TRBJ1-1, with unresolved D. This CDR3 comprises 13 residues. Trimming took off 6 bases at V and 0 bases at J, with 8 bases between the two ends. CDR3 residues: CASRLKMNTEAFF. The DNA for the CDR3 is TGTGCCAGCAGACTTAAGATGAACACTGAAGCTTTCTTT.

The chain has TRBV19 and TRBJ1-1; 8 positions match TRBD1. Looked up from germline, CDR1 is LNHDA and CDR2 is SQIVND (reference sequence). The CDR3 loop spans 13 amino acids. The ends lost 8 bases at V and 1 base at J; junction bases unmatched: 3. The DNA of the CDR3 is TGTGCCAGTGTTGACAGGGGGAACACTGAAGCTTTCTTT. The encoded protein is CASVDRGNTEAFF.

This sequence joins TRBV30 and TRBJ1-2; 9 bases agree with TRBD1. With V trimmed by 4 bases and J by 2 bases, 5 bases remained unmatched. The CDR3 has 14 residues. Germline V lookup: CDR1 GTSNPN, CDR2 SVGIG (reference sequence). CDR3 sequence reads: CAWKVGTGNYGYTF. The CDR3 bases are TGTGCCTGGAAGGTAGGGACAGGGAACTATGGCTACACCTTC.

The V call is TRBV27, the J call TRBJ2-1; D might be TRBD1 (6 bases). In germline, CDR1 is MNHEY, CDR2 SMNVEV (reference sequence). CDR3 length: 16 amino acids. The germline V and J ends were trimmed by 0 bases and 0 bases, with 9 bases remaining between them. The CDR3 region is CASSLSGGSSYNEQFF. The CDR3 DNA sequence: TGTGCCAGCAGTTTATCAGGGGGTAGCTCCTACAATGAGCAGTTCTTC.

The rearrangement uses TRBV3-1 (or the pseudogene TRBV3-2) and TRBJ1-4; no firm D call. CDR3 length equals 12 residues. The germline CDR1 and CDR2 sequences are LGHDT and YNNKEL (reference sequence). V was cut by 2 bases and J by 7 bases, with 5 bases left in between. The CDR3 sequence is CASSQSGEKLFF. The CDR3 DNA sequence: TGTGCCAGCAGCCAATCCGGTGAAAAACTGTTTTTT.